Each of the 5 T cell receptor beta chains below was sequenced from the same sample in a study of early stage breast cancer tumors. The protocol was immunoSEQ multiplex PCR, while the TCRdb copy is restricted to in-frame clones and leaves out a portion. The repertoire has about 31,000 clones, roughly four fifths of them found once; the top ten carry roughly 9.1%. Specimen: breast tumor tissue. The source is a person between 30 and 45 years old with breast cancer.

This clone was seen a few times. V usage is TRBV7-2 and J usage is TRBJ2-6; TRBD2 agrees at 7 bases. V lost 7 bases to trimming and J lost 2 bases; unmatched junction nucleotides: 8. This CDR3 region has 16 residues. Germline CDR1 and CDR2: SGHTA and FQGNSA. CDR3 coding DNA: TGTGCCAGCACCCAGGATGGGGGGGCTGGGGCCAACGTCCTGACTTTC. Amino acid sequence: CASTQDGGAGANVLTF.

This chain connects TRBV21-1 to TRBJ2-7; TRBD1 is the table's D call, not checked against the DNA. TRBV21-1 is flagged as a pseudogene. This CDR3 has 17 amino acids. The CDR3 DNA sequence: TGTGCCAGCAGCATTTATCAACAGGGGAGATCCCTCTACGAGCAGTACTTC. It translates to CASSIYQQGRSLYEQYF.

The V gene is TRBV5-5, the J gene TRBJ2-7; 8 positions agree with TRBD2. V lost 7 bases, J lost 5 bases, and 14 bases stayed unmatched. Germline V gene lookup returns CDR1 SGHKS and CDR2 YYEKEE (reference sequence). CDR3 length equals 15 residues. This CDR3 is CASLVGEREFDEQYF. CDR3 in DNA: TGTGCCAGCCTCGTTGGGGAGCGGGAGTTCGACGAGCAGTACTTC.

Comment on this clone: Additional DNA sequences in this sample encode the identical CDR3. The rearrangement uses TRBV5-4 and TRBJ2-1; 8 positions agree with TRBD2. V was clipped by 1 base and J by 3 bases; unmatched bases: 3. Germline CDR1 is SGHNT and CDR2 is YYREEE (reference sequence). The CDR3 is 15 amino acids. DNA for the CDR3: TGTGCCAGCAGCTTGACTAGCGGAAGCTACAATGAGCAGTTCTTC. As protein: CASSLTSGSYNEQFF.

The rearrangement uses TRBV2 and TRBJ1-1; D possibly corresponds to TRBD1 (5 bases). CDR1 is SNHLY and CDR2 is FYNNEI in the germline V gene. The germline V and J ends were trimmed by 6 bases and 8 bases, with 13 bases remaining between them. The CDR3 has 12 residues. This CDR3 is CASSRDFSEAFF. The CDR3 DNA follows: TGTGCCAGCAGCAGGGATTTTTCCGAAGCTTTCTTT.